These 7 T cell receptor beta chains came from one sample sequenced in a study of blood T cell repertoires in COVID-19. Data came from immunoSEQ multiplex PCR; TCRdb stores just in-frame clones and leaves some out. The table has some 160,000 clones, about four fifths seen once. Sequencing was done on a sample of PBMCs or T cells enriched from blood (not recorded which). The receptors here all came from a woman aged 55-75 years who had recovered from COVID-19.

CDR3 DNA sequence: TGTGCCTGGAGAGGGACAGGGGGCTCTTACGAGCAGTACTTC. Its protein product is CAWRGTGGSYEQYF. This rearrangement joins TRBV30 to TRBJ2-7, with 12 bases fitting TRBD1. Germline V gives CDR1 GTSNPN, CDR2 SVGIG (reference sequence). Unmatched junction bases numbered 4, after V lost 3 bases and J lost 4 bases. This CDR3 region has 14 residues.

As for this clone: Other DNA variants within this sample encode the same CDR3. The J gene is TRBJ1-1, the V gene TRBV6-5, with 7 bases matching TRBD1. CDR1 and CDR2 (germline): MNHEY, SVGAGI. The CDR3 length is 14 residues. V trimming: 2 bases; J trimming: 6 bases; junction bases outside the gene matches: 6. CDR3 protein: CASSYTGQGAEAFF. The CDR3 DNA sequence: TGTGCCAGCAGTTACACAGGGCAGGGGGCTGAAGCTTTCTTT.

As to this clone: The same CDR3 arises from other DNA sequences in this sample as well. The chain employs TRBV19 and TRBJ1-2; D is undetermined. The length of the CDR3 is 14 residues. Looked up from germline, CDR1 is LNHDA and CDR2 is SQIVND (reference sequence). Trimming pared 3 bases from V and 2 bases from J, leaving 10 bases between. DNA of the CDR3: TGTGCCAGTAGTATGGGTGGAGGGAACTATGGCTACACCTTC. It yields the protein CASSMGGGNYGYTF.

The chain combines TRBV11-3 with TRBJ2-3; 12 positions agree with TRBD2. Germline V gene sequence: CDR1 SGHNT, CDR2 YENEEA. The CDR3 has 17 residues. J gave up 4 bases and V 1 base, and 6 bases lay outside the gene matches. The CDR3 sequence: CASSLGTSGGSADTQYF. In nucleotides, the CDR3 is TGTGCCAGCAGCTTAGGCACTAGCGGGGGGTCCGCAGATACGCAGTATTTT.

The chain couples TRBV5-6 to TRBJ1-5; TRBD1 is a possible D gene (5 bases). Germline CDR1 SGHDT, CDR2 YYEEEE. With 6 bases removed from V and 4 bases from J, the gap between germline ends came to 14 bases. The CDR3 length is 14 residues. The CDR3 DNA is TGTGCCAGCACTTCCCACGGGGGGAATCAGCCCCAGCATTTT. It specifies CASTSHGGNQPQHF.

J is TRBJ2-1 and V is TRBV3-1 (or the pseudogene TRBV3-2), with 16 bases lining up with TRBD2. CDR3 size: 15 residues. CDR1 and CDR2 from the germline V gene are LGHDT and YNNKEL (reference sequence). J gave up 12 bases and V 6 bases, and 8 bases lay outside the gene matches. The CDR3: CASREGLAGGKGQFF. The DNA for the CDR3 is TGTGCCAGCAGGGAGGGACTAGCGGGGGGGAAAGGGCAGTTCTTC.

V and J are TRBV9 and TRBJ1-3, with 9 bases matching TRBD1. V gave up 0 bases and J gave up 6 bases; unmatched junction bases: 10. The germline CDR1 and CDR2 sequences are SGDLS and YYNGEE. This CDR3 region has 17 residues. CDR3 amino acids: CASSVALNRDRENTIYF. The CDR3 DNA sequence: TGTGCCAGCAGCGTAGCGCTAAACCGGGACAGGGAAAACACCATATATTTT.